The 3 T cell receptor beta chains below were found in one sample sequenced in a study of shared clonotypes between healthy human individuals. Profiled with immunoSEQ multiplex PCR; TCRdb holds only in-frame clones, not every one. The table records 2 million to 2.5 million clones, roughly 93% of them present only once. The material sequenced was naive CD4+ T cells from PBMCs. Regarding subset: CD45RA+ positively selected. The receptors come from a man aged 18-30 years in good health. Some clones in this sample may be carry-over from other donors' samples.

The chain links TRBV20-1 to TRBJ2-5; TRBD2 might be the D (5 bases). V dropped 6 bases and J dropped 7 bases, with 9 bases sitting between them. Germline V gene lookup returns CDR1 DFQATT and CDR2 SNEGSKA (reference sequence). The CDR3 extends over 10 amino acids. The CDR3 region has the DNA TGCAGTGCCCCCGAGGGGACCCAGTACTTC. It encodes CSAPEGTQYF.

The chain is built from TRBV7-9 and TRBJ1-1, with 7 bases lining up with TRBD1. Losses at the gene ends were 8 bases for V and 4 bases for J; bases not matched to a gene: 7. This CDR3 has 13 residues. Per the germline V gene, CDR1 is SEHNR and CDR2 is FQNEAQ (reference sequence). The CDR3: CASHSQGVTEAFF. In nucleotides, the CDR3 is TGTGCCAGCCACAGCCAGGGGGTCACTGAAGCTTTCTTT.

CDR3 in amino acids: CASSLDVTGGIQYF. CDR3 nucleotides: TGCGCCAGCAGCTTGGATGTTACTGGAGGCATTCAGTACTTC. The genes are TRBV5-1 and TRBJ2-4, with D possibly being TRBD2 (5 bases). The CDR3 consists of 14 residues. V lost 0 bases and J lost 9, with 13 bases in between. The germline gives CDR1 SGHRS, CDR2 YFSETQ.